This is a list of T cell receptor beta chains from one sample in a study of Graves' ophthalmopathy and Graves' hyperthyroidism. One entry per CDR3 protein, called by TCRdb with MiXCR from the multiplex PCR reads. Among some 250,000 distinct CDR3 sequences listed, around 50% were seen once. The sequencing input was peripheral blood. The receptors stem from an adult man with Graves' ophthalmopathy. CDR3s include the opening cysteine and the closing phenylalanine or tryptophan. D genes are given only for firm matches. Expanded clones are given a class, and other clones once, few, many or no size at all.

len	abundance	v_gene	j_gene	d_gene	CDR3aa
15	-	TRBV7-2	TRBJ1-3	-	CASSLDSGAGNTIYF
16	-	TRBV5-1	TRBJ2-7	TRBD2	CASSPTGGVLAYEQYF
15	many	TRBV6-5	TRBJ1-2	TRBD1	CASSHRGQTGVGYTF
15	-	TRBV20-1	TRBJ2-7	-	CSARDSLGDIYEQYF
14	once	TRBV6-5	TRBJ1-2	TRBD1	CASSGTGMLLSYTF
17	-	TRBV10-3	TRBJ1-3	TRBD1	CAISVGQGRASGNTIYF
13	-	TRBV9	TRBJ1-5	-	CASSQGYRETQHF
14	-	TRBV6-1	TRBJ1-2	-	CASSLVGGGHGYTF
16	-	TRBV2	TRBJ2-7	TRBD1	CASSEAPMDRGHEQYF
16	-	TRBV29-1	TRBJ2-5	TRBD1	CSVPSYRDRTWETQYF
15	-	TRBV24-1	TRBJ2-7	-	CATSDFGGGHNEQYF
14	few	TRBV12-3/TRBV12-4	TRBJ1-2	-	CASSLGTLSYGYTF
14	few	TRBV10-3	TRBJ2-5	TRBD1	CATNRDRDQETQYF
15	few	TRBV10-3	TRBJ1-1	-	CAISEEGSITTEAFF
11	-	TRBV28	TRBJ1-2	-	CASGDSYGYTF
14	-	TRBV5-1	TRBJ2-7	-	CASSLTRAGYEQYF
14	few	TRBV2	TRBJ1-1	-	CASIDSVGGTEAFF
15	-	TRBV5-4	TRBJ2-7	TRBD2	CASSLVGLGAYEQYF
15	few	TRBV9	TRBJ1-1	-	CASRPETTGNTEAFF
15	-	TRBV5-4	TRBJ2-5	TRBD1	CASSLEGAAQETQYF
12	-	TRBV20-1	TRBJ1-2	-	CSAGTAYYGYTF
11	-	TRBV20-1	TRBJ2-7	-	CSAREGQRHGF
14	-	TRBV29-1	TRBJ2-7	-	CSVVVSGMSGEQYF
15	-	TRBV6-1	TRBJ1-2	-	CASSEYKQGNYGYTF
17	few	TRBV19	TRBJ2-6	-	CASNPSADPGGANVLTF
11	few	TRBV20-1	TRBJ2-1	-	CSAQGDNEQFF
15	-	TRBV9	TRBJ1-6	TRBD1	CASSVEGTGNSPLHF
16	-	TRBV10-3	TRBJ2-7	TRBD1	CASSFRLQGATYEQYF
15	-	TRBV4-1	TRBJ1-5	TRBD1	CASSFRTGSNQPQHF
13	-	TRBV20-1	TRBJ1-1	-	CSARAQGRGEAFF
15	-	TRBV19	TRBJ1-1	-	CASRSDRDRNTEAFF
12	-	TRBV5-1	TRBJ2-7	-	CASRNRDHEQYF
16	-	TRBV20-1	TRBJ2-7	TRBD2	CNAPTGTSGDSYEQYF
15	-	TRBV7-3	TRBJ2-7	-	CASSLQGSSIDEQYF
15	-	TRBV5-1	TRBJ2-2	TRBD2	CASSLGLAGAGELFF
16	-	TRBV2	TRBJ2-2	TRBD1	CASRLTGGLNTGELFF
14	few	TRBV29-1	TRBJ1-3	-	CSVEDAGSGNTIYF
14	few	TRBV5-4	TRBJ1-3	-	CASSLDGSGNTIYF
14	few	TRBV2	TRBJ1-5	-	CASSQTYYNQPQHF
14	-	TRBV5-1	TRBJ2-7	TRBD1	CASSNRDRAAGQYF
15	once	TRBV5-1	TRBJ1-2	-	CASSVERQANYGYTF
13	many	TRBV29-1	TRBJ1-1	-	CSVAWPGGSEAFF
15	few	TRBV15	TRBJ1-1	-	CATSRAGQANTEAFF
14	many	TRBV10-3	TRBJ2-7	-	CAISVEGRLNEQYF
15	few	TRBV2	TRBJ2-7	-	CASVRGEGGDYEQYF
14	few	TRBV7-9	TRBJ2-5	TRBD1	CASSRQGFQETQYF
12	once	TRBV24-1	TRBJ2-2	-	CATSAGTRELFF
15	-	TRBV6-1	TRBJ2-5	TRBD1	CASRGTGGWGETQYF